This note documents a single T cell receptor (beta chain) sequence. The target antigen is unknown. UMI-tagged TRB cDNA libraries were built via 5' RACE. TCRdb re-called the 5' RACE reads and gives one entry per CDR3 protein, without DNA. This sample's clone table lists approximately 100,000 distinct CDR3 sequences. Germline values: CDR1 LGHNA, CDR2 YNFKEQ. The CDR3 is 13 residues long. The data stem from a study of CXCR3-negative and CXCR3-positive naive CD8 T cells. In the study overall: Roughly 1.5 +/- 0.3 million TRB reads came from each library, giving around 140 million in total. The study, taken as a whole, reports: Partially decreased CXCR3 expression was recorded after cryopreservation, and fresh PBMCs were used in most assays. CXCR3-negative naive cells had less hydrophobic TRB CDR3s than did CXCR3-positive naive cells. Within a donor, both naive subsets shared TRBV-TRBJ usage, unlike memory cells.

Sequenced sample: naive CXCR3+ CD8+ T cells from blood. The subset here: CD45RO-CCR7+CD27+CD95- naive CD8+ T cells expressing CXCR3 (TNR3+). V and J are TRBV4-2 and TRBJ2-1; as DNA is missing, the TRBD2 call by TCRdb cannot be tested. The clonotype was recovered from a human donor in good health. Some clones in this sample may be carry-over from other donors' samples. The CDR3 spells CASAGLLYNEQFF.